Presented here are 20 T cell receptor beta chains from one specimen sequenced in a study of blood T cell repertoires in COVID-19. Assay used: immunoSEQ multiplex PCR; TCRdb lists only in-frame clones, some missing. This sample yields 450,000 to 600,000 clones, of which about 85% are seen a single time; 0.65% to 0.9% belongs to the top ten. The specimen sequenced was PBMCs or T cells enriched from blood (not recorded which). The receptors originated from a woman aged 18-30 years who had recovered from COVID-19.

The chain couples TRBV9 to TRBJ2-3; no clear D gene. V was cut by 0 bases and J by 2 bases, with 13 bases left in between. This CDR3 comprises 16 residues. CDR1 is SGDLS and CDR2 is YYNGEE in the germline V gene. The CDR3 protein is CASSVGAQQFTDTQYF. The CDR3 nucleotides read TGTGCCAGCAGCGTAGGGGCCCAACAATTCACAGATACGCAGTATTTT.

CDR3 residues: CASSLGLADPDEQYF. In DNA, the CDR3 is TGCGCCAGCAGCTTGGGACTAGCGGATCCCGACGAGCAGTACTTC. The chain is built from TRBV5-1 and TRBJ2-7, with 9 bases lining up with TRBD2. Germline values: CDR1 SGHRS, CDR2 YFSETQ. V lost 0 bases, J lost 5 bases, and 6 bases stayed unmatched. This CDR3 contains 15 residues.

The chain recombines TRBV23-1 with TRBJ1-2; 9 bases are a match to TRBD1. TRBV23-1 is recorded as an ORF, its role being uncertain. V shed 0 bases and J 0 bases; nucleotides not matched to a gene: 8. This CDR3 comprises 18 residues. CDR3 in DNA: TGCGCCAGCAGTCAATCGGGGTTAAGGGACAGGGCTAACTATGGCTACACCTTC. As protein: CASSQSGLRDRANYGYTF.

In its sample, this clone was seen many times. This sequence joins TRBV12-3 or TRBV12-4 and TRBJ2-7; D ambiguous. The CDR3 has 13 amino acids. V lost 6 bases, J lost 4 bases, and 13 bases lay in between. The CDR3 loop is CASSRLTIYEQYF. The CDR3 coding sequence is TGTGCCAGCAGCCGCCTCACAATTTACGAGCAGTACTTC.

Only one count was recorded for this clone. The chain recombines TRBV18 with TRBJ2-3; 10 bases align to TRBD1. The CDR3 contains 15 residues. CDR1 and CDR2 from the germline V gene are KGHSH and LQKENI. V trimming: 0 bases; J trimming: 3 bases; junction bases outside the gene matches: 0. The CDR3 DNA sequence: TGTGCCAGCTCACCACCGGGACAGGGGACAGATACGCAGTATTTT. It specifies CASSPPGQGTDTQYF.

The chain has TRBV5-6 and TRBJ1-2; tentatively, D is TRBD1 (5 bases). The germline V gene encodes CDR1 SGHDT and CDR2 YYEEEE. V was trimmed by 7 bases and J by 3 bases, leaving 19 bases between them. The CDR3 sequence is 15 residues long. In nucleotides, the CDR3 is TGTGCCAGCCGCCGAGCGTGGGGGGGAGACTATGGCTACACCTTC. As protein: CASRRAWGGDYGYTF.

The V gene is TRBV29-1, the J gene TRBJ2-7, with 10 positions matching TRBD1. There are 14 residues in the CDR3. Germline V lookup: CDR1 SQVTM, CDR2 ANQGSEA. Losses at the gene ends were 5 bases for V and 5 bases for J; bases not matched to a gene: 9. This CDR3 is CSVYRDRGGDEQYF. The CDR3, as DNA: TGCAGCGTTTACCGGGACAGGGGTGGCGACGAGCAGTACTTC.

V gene TRBV19 combines with J gene TRBJ1-4; a possible D gene is TRBD1 (6 bases). Between the trimmed V and J ends, which lost 5 bases and 7 bases, there was a span of 17 bases. The CDR3 consists of 15 residues. Germline CDR1 reads LNHDA; CDR2 reads SQIVND (reference sequence). The CDR3 protein is CASSLQGRRGEKLFF. DNA of the CDR3: TGTGCCAGTAGTTTACAGGGTCGGAGAGGTGAAAAACTGTTTTTT.

The CDR3 DNA is TGTGCCAGCAGTTCCTCTTTGGGGGCGCGAGGTGGCTACACCTTC. It yields the protein CASSSSLGARGGYTF. The genes are TRBV6-5 and TRBJ1-2; maybe TRBD1 (6 bases). The germline gives CDR1 MNHEY, CDR2 SVGAGI. This CDR3 has 15 amino acids. The V gene lost 4 bases and the J gene lost 7 bases, with 19 bases spanning the gap.

This sequence joins TRBV5-1 and TRBJ2-5; D is unresolved. The length of the CDR3 is 16 residues. With 4 bases removed from V and 0 bases from J, the gap between germline ends came to 16 bases. Germline assignment: CDR1 SGHRS and CDR2 YFSETQ. The CDR3 protein is CASSPRSGQYQETQYF. In DNA form, the CDR3 reads TGCGCCAGCAGCCCCCGGAGTGGCCAGTACCAAGAGACCCAGTACTTC.

V is TRBV7-2 and J is TRBJ2-3; 9 bases line up with TRBD2. In germline, CDR1 is SGHTA, CDR2 FQGNSA. V trimming: 5 bases; J trimming: 3 bases; junction bases outside the gene matches: 9. The CDR3 contains 16 residues. CDR3 amino acids: CASSPWRGGGTDTQYF. CDR3 in DNA: TGTGCCAGCAGCCCGTGGCGGGGGGGCGGGACAGATACGCAGTATTTT.

This clone was found once. The V call is TRBV2, the J call TRBJ2-3, with D perhaps matching TRBD2 (5 bases). Germline V gives CDR1 SNHLY, CDR2 FYNNEI. V lost 7 bases, J lost 3 bases, and 11 bases lay in between. CDR3 length: 13 amino acids. The CDR3 DNA is TGTGCCAGCATAGGACTTAGGACAGATACGCAGTATTTT. Protein: CASIGLRTDTQYF. Full variable domain (remainder filled in from reference TRBV2 and TRBJ2-3): EPEVTQTPSHQVTQMGQEVILRCVPISNHLYFYWYRQILGQKVEFLVSFYNNEISEKSEIFDDQFSVERPDGSNFTLKIRSTKLEDSAMYFCASIGLRTDTQYFGPGTRLTVL.

With respect to this clone: One end of the junction fails to match germline, which may point to a read error. The chain uses TRBV11-2 and TRBJ2-1; possible D gene TRBD2, 5 bases. The CDR3 loop spans 13 amino acids. The germline V gene has CDR1 SGHAT and CDR2 FQNNGV. Here the CDR3 reads CASSLGLFNEQFF. CDR3 DNA: TGTGCCAGCAGTTTAGGACTGTTCAATGAGCAGTTCTTC.

This clone was recorded once. The V call is TRBV2, the J call TRBJ2-5; 10 bases match TRBD1. The CDR3 loop spans 15 amino acids. V lost 4 bases to trimming and J lost 4 bases; unmatched junction nucleotides: 6. Germline CDR1 reads SNHLY; CDR2 reads FYNNEI. The CDR3: CASSGTGQGPETQYF. As DNA, the CDR3 is TGTGCCAGCAGTGGCACGGGACAGGGGCCAGAGACCCAGTACTTC. Using reference TRBV2 and TRBJ2-5 for the parts outside the CDR3, the full variable domain is EPEVTQTPSHQVTQMGQEVILRCVPISNHLYFYWYRQILGQKVEFLVSFYNNEISEKSEIFDDQFSVERPDGSNFTLKIRSTKLEDSAMYFCASSGTGQGPETQYFGPGTRLLVL.

The rearrangement joins TRBV10-2 to TRBJ2-3, with D tentatively TRBD1 (6 bases). CDR1 and CDR2 (germline): WSHSY, SAAADI. Trimming took 8 bases from V and 7 from J, leaving 19 bases between them. The CDR3 is 14 amino acids. CDR3 sequence (DNA): TGCGCCAGCGGGTCAGGGGTTAGCAGTAATACGCAGTATTTT. It translates to CASGSGVSSNTQYF.

This rearrangement joins TRBV11-2 to TRBJ2-7, with D unclear. Germline V gene data show CDR1 as SGHAT and CDR2 as FQNNGV. V was clipped by 1 base and J by 3 bases, with 10 bases between them. The CDR3 runs to 14 residues. The CDR3 nucleotides are TGTGCCAGCAGCTTAGGCCGTGCAGTCTACGAGCAGTACTTC. This translates into CASSLGRAVYEQYF.

This clone was seen a handful of times. This sequence joins TRBV29-1 and TRBJ1-1; 7 bases match TRBD1. The V and J ends lost 6 bases and 0 bases, in that order; junction bases with no gene match: 4. The CDR3 consists of 13 residues. Germline-derived CDR1 and CDR2 are SQVTM and ANQGSEA. CDR3 DNA sequence: TGCAGCGTCCGGGACAGCCTGAACACTGAAGCTTTCTTT. Encoded protein: CSVRDSLNTEAFF.

V usage is TRBV3-1 (or the pseudogene TRBV3-2) and J usage is TRBJ2-7; 14 bases match TRBD2. Germline V gives CDR1 LGHDT, CDR2 YNNKEL (reference sequence). This CDR3 is built from 15 residues. The trim removed 4 bases at V and 2 bases at J, leaving 1 base unmatched. The CDR3 spells CASSPTSGGAYEQYF. For the CDR3, the DNA is TGTGCCAGCAGCCCGACTAGCGGGGGGGCCTACGAGCAGTACTTC.

For the CDR3, the DNA is TGTGCTAGTGGCCGTACAGGACAGGCCTATAATTCACCCCTCCACTTT. Its translation is CASGRTGQAYNSPLHF. J is TRBJ1-6 and V is TRBV12-5, with 7 bases that match TRBD1. Per the germline V gene, CDR1 is LGHNT and CDR2 is FRNRAP. CDR3 length equals 16 residues. V lost 6 bases to trimming and J lost 2 bases; unmatched junction nucleotides: 7.

This clone was found a few times. This sequence joins TRBV4-1 and TRBJ2-7, with 7 nucleotides matching TRBD1. The V gene end was trimmed by 4 bases and the J gene end by 1 base; junction bases not matched to a gene: 7. This CDR3 comprises 15 residues. Per germline, CDR1 MGHRA and CDR2 YSYEKL. The CDR3 spells CASSRLGQVSYEQYF. The CDR3 DNA sequence: TGCGCCAGCAGCCGGCTTGGACAGGTATCCTACGAGCAGTACTTC.